Following are 3 T cell receptor beta chains from one sample sequenced in a study of blood T cells in healthy people across ages. Primed by a sample-barcoded 5' primer and a J-beta primer mix, a second PCR proceeded for 7 to 11 cycles. TCRdb passed the 5' RACE reads through MiXCR, listing each CDR3 protein once. In the table there are a few hundred thousand distinct CDR3 sequences, 27% of which are singletons. Sequencing used blood. The source is a woman in her 70s in good health.

The CDR3 DNA follows: TGTGCCAGCAGCCTCGCCTCCACGCGGGCTAATGAAAAACTGTTTTTT. Translation gives CASSLASTRANEKLFF. The rearrangement links TRBV4-2 to TRBJ1-4; D is unresolved. V was pared by 4 bases and J by 3 bases, with 15 bases between. This CDR3 comprises 16 residues. Germline CDR1 is LGHNA and CDR2 is YNFKEQ.

The chain employs TRBV9 and TRBJ2-1; a possible D gene is TRBD1 (6 bases). The DNA end is more similar to TRBJ2-7, so the J call may be wrong. This CDR3 is built from 18 residues. Germline lookup yields CDR1 SGDLS and CDR2 YYNGEE. The CDR3 spells CASSVGPSGQRTTYEQYF. CDR3 nucleotides: TGTGCCAGCAGCGTGGGCCCATCAGGACAGCGGACAACCTACGAGCAGTACTTC.

This clonotype was counted a few times. The chain has TRBV5-1 and TRBJ2-5, with 11 nucleotides matching TRBD2. Germline CDR1 SGHRS, CDR2 YFSETQ. Trimming at V came to 5 bases and at J to 4 bases, leaving 4 bases not matched to a gene. The CDR3 loop spans 14 amino acids. The CDR3 DNA sequence: TGCGCCAGCAGGGGACTAGCGGTTGGAGAGACCCAGTACTTC. Translation gives CASRGLAVGETQYF.